This TCR beta chain appears in the sequencing data of a study of memory CD4+ T cells and cytomegalovirus serostatus. General observations from the study: The CMV-associated TCR signature appears largely within the CD4+ memory repertoire.

Produced via immunoSEQ multiplex PCR; TCRdb's table is partial and in-frame only. Among approximately 92,000 clones listed, over 70% were seen once. CDR3 length equals 15 residues. Per germline, CDR1 SGHAT and CDR2 FQNNGV. V was clipped by 5 bases and J by 7 bases; unmatched bases: 9. With respect to this clone: Its antigen is unidentified.

Single viable CD3+CD4+CD8-CD45RO+ cells were sorted as the memory CD4+ T cells. Sequenced material: memory CD4+ T cells from blood. This sequence was found in an adult in good health and CMV-seropositive. The chain is built from TRBV11-2 and TRBJ1-2, with 11 nucleotides matching TRBD1. The CDR3 loop is CASSINPGQGGGYTF. For the CDR3, the DNA is TGTGCCAGCAGCATAAATCCGGGACAGGGGGGTGGCTACACCTTC. Supplemented by reference TRBV11-2 and TRBJ1-2, the full variable domain reads EAGVAQSPRYKIIEKRQSVAFWCNPISGHATLYWYQQILGQGPKLLIQFQNNGVVDDSQLPKDRFSAERLKGVDSTLKIQPAKLEDSAVYLCASSINPGQGGGYTFGSGTRLTVV.